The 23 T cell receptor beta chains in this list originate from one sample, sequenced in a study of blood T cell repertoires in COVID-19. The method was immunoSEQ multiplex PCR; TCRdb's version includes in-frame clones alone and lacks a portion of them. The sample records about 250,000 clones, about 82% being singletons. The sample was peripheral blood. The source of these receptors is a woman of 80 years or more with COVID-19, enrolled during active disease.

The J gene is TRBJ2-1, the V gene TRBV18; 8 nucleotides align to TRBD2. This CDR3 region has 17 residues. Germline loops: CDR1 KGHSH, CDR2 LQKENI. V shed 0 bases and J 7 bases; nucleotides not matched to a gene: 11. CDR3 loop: CASSPPSTGGPRNEQFF. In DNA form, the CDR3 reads TGTGCCAGCTCACCACCGTCTACGGGGGGGCCGAGGAATGAGCAGTTCTTC.

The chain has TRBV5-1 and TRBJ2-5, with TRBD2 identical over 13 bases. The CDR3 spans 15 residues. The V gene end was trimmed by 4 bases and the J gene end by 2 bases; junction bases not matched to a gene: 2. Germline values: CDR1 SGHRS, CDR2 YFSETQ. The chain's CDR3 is CASSRTSGGQETQYF. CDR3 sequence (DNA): TGCGCCAGCAGCCGGACTAGCGGGGGTCAAGAGACCCAGTACTTC.

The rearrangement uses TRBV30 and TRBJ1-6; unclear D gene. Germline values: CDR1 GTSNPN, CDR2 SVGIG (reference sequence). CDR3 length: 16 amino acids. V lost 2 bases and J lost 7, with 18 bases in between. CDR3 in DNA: TGTGCCTGGAGTAAGGGTGGAAAGGGAGAGAATTCACCCCTCCACTTT. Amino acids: CAWSKGGKGENSPLHF.

CDR3 region: CSASTTSSYNEQFF. The CDR3 DNA reads TGCAGTGCTAGTACCACTAGCTCCTACAATGAGCAGTTCTTC. The J gene is TRBJ2-1, the V gene TRBV20-1, with D perhaps TRBD2 (5 bases). In germline, CDR1 is DFQATT, CDR2 SNEGSKA (reference sequence). The CDR3 loop spans 14 amino acids. V lost 3 bases, J lost 0 bases, and 9 bases lay in between.

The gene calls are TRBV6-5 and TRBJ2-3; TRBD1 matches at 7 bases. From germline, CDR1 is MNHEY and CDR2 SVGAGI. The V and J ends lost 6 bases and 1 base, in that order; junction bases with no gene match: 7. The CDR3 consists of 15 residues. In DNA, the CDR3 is TGTGCCAGCAGCGAGGGGACAGCCCGCACAGATACGCAGTATTTT. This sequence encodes CASSEGTARTDTQYF.

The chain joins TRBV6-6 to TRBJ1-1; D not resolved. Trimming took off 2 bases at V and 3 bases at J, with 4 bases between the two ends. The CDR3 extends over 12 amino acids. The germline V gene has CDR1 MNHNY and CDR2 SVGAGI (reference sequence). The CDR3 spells CASSYTDTEAFF. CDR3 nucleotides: TGTGCCAGCAGTTACACGGACACTGAAGCTTTCTTT.

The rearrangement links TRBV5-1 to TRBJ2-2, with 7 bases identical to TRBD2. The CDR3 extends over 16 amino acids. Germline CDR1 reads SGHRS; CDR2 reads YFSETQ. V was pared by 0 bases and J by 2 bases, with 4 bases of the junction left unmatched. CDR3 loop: CASSLAPGLNTGELFF. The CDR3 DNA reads TGCGCCAGCAGCTTGGCCCCGGGACTAAACACCGGGGAGCTGTTTTTT.

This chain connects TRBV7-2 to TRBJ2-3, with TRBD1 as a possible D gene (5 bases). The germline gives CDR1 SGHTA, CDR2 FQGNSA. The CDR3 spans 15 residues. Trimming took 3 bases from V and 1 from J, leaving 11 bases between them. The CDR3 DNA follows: TGTGCCAGCAGCTTCGGAGTAGGGGGCACAGATACGCAGTATTTT. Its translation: CASSFGVGGTDTQYF.

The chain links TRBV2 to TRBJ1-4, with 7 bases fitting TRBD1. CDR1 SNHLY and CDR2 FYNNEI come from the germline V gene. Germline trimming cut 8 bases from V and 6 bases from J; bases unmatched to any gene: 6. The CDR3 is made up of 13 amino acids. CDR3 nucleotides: TGTGCCAGCCTCCAGGGGGTAGATGAAAAACTGTTTTTT. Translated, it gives CASLQGVDEKLFF.

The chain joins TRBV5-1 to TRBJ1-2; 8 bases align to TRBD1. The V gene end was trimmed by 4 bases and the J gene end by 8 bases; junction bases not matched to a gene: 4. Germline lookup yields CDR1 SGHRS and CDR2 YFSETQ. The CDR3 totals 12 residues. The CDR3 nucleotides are TGCGCCAGCAGCGCGGACAGGGAAGGCTACACCTTC. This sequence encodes CASSADREGYTF.

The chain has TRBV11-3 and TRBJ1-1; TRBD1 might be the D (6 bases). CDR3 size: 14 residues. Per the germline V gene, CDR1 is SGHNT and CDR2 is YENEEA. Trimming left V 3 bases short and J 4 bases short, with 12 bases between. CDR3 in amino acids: CASSFTGGVTEAFF. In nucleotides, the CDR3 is TGTGCCAGCAGCTTTACGGGGGGCGTCACTGAAGCTTTCTTT.

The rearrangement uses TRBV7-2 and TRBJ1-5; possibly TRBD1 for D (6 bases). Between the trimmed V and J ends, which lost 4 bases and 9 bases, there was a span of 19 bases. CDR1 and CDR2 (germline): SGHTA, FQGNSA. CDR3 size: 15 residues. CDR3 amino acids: CASSSKGGGWGPQHF. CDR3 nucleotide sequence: TGTGCCAGCAGCTCCAAAGGCGGGGGCTGGGGGCCCCAGCATTTT.

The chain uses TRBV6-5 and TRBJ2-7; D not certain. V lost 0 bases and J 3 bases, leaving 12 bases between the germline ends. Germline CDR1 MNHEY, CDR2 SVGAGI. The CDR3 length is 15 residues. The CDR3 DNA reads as TGTGCCAGCAGTTACTCGACGGCGGCGAGCTACGAGCAGTACTTC. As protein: CASSYSTAASYEQYF.

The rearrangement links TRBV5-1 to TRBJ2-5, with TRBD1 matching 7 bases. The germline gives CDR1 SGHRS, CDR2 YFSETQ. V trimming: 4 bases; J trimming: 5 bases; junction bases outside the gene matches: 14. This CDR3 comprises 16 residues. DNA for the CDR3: TGCGCCAGCAGCCAATCAACAGGGGCGAGACGCGAGACCCAGTACTTC. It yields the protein CASSQSTGARRETQYF. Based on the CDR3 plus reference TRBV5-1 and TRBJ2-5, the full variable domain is KAGVTQTPRYLIKTRGQQVTLSCSPISGHRSVSWYQQTPGQGLQFLFEYFSETQRNKGNFPGRFSGRQFSNSRSEMNVSTLELGDSALYLCASSQSTGARRETQYFGPGTRLLVL.

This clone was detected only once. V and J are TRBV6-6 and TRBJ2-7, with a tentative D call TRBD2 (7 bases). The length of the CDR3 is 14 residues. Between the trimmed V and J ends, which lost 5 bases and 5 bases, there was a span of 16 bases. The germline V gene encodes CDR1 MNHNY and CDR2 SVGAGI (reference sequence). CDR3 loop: CASSGGAGADEQYV. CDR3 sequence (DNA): TGTGCCAGCAGTGGGGGGGCAGGGGCGGACGAGCAGTACGTC.

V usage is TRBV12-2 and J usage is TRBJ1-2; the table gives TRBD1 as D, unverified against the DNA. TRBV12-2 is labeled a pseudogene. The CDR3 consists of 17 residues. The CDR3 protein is CASRYSGVKQGANGYTF. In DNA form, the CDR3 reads TGTGCAAGTCGTTACAGTGGGGTTAAACAGGGGGCGAATGGCTACACCTTC.

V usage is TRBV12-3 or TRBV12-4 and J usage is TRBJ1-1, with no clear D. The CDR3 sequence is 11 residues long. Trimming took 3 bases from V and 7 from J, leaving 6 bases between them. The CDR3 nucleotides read TGTGCCAGCAGTTTGACACATGAAGCTTTCTTT. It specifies CASSLTHEAFF.

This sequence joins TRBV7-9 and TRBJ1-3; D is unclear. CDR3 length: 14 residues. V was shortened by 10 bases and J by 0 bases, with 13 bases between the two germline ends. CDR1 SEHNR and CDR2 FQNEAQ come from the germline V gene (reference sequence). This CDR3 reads CATKAEVSGNTIYF. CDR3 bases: TGTGCCACCAAAGCGGAGGTCTCTGGAAACACCATATATTTT.

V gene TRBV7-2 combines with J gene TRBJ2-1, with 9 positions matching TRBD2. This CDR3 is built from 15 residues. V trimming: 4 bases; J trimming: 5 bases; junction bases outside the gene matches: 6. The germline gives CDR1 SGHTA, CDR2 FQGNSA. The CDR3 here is CASSSTSGPNNEQFF. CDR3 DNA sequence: TGTGCCAGCAGCTCAACTAGCGGGCCCAACAATGAGCAGTTCTTC.

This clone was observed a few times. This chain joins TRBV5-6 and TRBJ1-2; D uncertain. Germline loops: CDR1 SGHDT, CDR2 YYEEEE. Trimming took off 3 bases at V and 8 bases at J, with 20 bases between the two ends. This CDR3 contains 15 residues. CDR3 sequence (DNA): TGTGCCAGCAGCTCTATGGCGGTGCCCCTTTGGGGCTACACCTTC. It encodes CASSSMAVPLWGYTF.

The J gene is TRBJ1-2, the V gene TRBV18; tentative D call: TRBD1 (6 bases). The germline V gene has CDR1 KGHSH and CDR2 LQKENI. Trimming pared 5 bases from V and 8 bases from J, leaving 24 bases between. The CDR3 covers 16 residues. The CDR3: CASSRILSGADDGYTF. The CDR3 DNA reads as TGTGCCAGCTCAAGAATCCTATCAGGGGCTGATGACGGCTACACCTTC.

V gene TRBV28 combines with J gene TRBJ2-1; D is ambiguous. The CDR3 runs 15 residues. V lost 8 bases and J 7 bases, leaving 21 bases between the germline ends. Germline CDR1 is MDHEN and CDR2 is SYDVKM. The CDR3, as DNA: TGTGCCAGCGTCCAGAGGCTACCTTCCCAAAATGAGCAGTTCTTC. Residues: CASVQRLPSQNEQFF.

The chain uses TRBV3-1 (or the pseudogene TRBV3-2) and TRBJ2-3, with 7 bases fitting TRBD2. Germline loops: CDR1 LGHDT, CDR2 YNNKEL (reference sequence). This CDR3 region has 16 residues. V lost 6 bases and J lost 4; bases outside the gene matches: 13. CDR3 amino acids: CASSRRPRDYSDTQYF. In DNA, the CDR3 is TGTGCCAGCAGTCGGCGACCCCGGGACTATTCAGATACGCAGTATTTT.